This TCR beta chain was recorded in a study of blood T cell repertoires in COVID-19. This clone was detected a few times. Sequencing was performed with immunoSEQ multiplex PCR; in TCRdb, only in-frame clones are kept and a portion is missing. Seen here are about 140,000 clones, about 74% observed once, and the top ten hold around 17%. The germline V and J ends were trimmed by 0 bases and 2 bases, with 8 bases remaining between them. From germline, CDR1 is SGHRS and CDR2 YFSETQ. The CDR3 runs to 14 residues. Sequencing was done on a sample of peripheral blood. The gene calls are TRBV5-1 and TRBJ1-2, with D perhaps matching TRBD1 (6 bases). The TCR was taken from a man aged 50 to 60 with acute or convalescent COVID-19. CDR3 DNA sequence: TGCGCCAGCAGCTTGGAGCAGGGGAACTATGGCTACACCTTC. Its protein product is CASSLEQGNYGYTF. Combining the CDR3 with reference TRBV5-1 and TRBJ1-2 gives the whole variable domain KAGVTQTPRYLIKTRGQQVTLSCSPISGHRSVSWYQQTPGQGLQFLFEYFSETQRNKGNFPGRFSGRQFSNSRSEMNVSTLELGDSALYLCASSLEQGNYGYTFGSGTRLTVV.